This T cell receptor beta chain was found in a study of blood T cells in healthy people across ages. With a J-beta primer mix and a sample-barcoded 5' primer, a second PCR ran roughly 6 to 12 cycles. A single record per CDR3 protein comes from TCRdb applying MiXCR to the 5' RACE reads. The sample records hundreds of thousands of distinct CDR3 sequences, 55% to 70% being singletons. Researchers collected around 10 milliliters of peripheral blood from every single donor. Trimming removed 0 bases from V and 5 bases from J, with 17 bases in between. Germline V lookup: CDR1 DFQATT, CDR2 SNEGSKA (reference sequence). The CDR3 extends over 16 amino acids.

This TCR was sampled from a man younger than 45 in good health. Sequencing was done on a sample of blood. The chain links TRBV20-1 to TRBJ1-5; TRBD1 might be the D (5 bases). The CDR3 protein is CSAREGGTRLDQPQHF. CDR3 in DNA: TGCAGTGCTAGAGAAGGTGGGACCCGTCTGGATCAGCCCCAGCATTTT.